This TCR beta chain was retrieved from a study of blood T cell repertoires in COVID-19. The CDR3 spans 17 residues. V shed 3 bases and J 4 bases; nucleotides not matched to a gene: 9. Germline V lookup: CDR1 SGHAT, CDR2 FQNNGV. Repertoires were generated with immunoSEQ multiplex PCR, while TCRdb's copy carries only in-frame clones and drops some. Among some 200,000 clones, about 88% were seen once, and the ten largest hold 14%. The receptor was derived from a man aged 30 to 45 with active or convalescent COVID-19. The specimen was peripheral blood. This sequence joins TRBV11-2 and TRBJ2-2; the match to TRBD2 covers 9 bases. The CDR3 bases are TGTGCCAGCAGCTTGTCTAGCGGGGTTTTTCCCACCGGGGAGCTGTTTTTT. Its protein is CASSLSSGVFPTGELFF.